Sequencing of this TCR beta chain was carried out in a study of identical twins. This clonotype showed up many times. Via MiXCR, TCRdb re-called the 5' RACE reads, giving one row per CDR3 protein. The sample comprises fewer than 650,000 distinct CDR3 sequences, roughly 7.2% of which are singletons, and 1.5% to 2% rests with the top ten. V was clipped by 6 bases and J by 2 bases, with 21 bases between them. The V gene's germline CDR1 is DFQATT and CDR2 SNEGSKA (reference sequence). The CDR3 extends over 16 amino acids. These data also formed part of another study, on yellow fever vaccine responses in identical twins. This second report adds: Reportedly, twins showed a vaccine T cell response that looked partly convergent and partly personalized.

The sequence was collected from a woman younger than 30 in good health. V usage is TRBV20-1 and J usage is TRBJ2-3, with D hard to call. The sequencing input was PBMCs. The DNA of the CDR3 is TGCAGTGCCCTAGGTGGGCTCACAACAGTCACAGATACGCAGTATTTT. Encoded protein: CSALGGLTTVTDTQYF.